The 7 T cell receptor beta chains below come from one sample, sequenced in a study of circulating tumor DNA in untreated peripheral T-cell lymphoma. Method: immunoSEQ multiplex PCR; TCRdb's copy keeps in-frame clones and lacks some. The repertoire consists of 6,000 to 8,000 clones, with approximately 76% occurring once and the leading ten covering 15% to 20%. The sequencing sample was made of tumor tissue. Receptors originate from a human donor with peripheral T-cell lymphoma.

This clone was seen a handful of times. The rearrangement links TRBV28 to TRBJ1-5; 9 nucleotides line up with TRBD1. This CDR3 has 15 residues. Germline values: CDR1 MDHEN, CDR2 SYDVKM. V dropped 5 bases and J dropped 4; count of bases not matched to a gene: 6. The CDR3 bases are TGTGCCAGCAGTCAAAGGGACAGGGCAAATCAGCCCCAGCATTTT. It is translated as CASSQRDRANQPQHF.

The chain links TRBV14 to TRBJ2-2; D unclear. Germline V lookup: CDR1 SGHDN, CDR2 FVKESK. Trimming pared 1 base from V and 7 bases from J, leaving 7 bases between. The CDR3 covers 13 residues. CDR3 loop: CASSQGYYGELFF. CDR3 nucleotides: TGTGCCAGCAGCCAAGGGTATTACGGGGAGCTGTTTTTT.

This chain connects TRBV19 to TRBJ1-1; a weak D match, TRBD1 (5 bases). V lost 10 bases to trimming and J lost 6 bases, with 12 bases between them. This CDR3 region has 11 residues. Germline V CDR1 and CDR2: LNHDA, SQIVND (reference sequence). DNA for the CDR3: TGTGCCACCATCTTAGGGGCTGAAGCTTTCTTT. It yields the protein CATILGAEAFF. Together with reference TRBV19 and TRBJ1-1, the CDR3 gives the full variable domain: DGGITQSPKYLFRKEGQNVTLSCEQNLNHDAMYWYRQDPGQGLRLIYYSQIVNDFQKGDIAEGYSVSREKKESFPLTVTSAQKNPTAFYLCATILGAEAFFGQGTRLTVV.

CDR3 in DNA: TGCGCCAGCGGTTCAGGGGCTACCACTGAAAAACTGTTTTTT. Protein sequence: CASGSGATTEKLFF. The chain has TRBV5-1 and TRBJ1-4, with D maybe TRBD1 (6 bases). V was pared by 7 bases and J by 7 bases, with 17 bases between. Looked up from germline, CDR1 is SGHRS and CDR2 is YFSETQ. The CDR3 runs to 14 residues.

The gene calls are TRBV12-5 and TRBJ1-2, with 9 bases identical to TRBD1. The CDR3 sequence is 16 residues long. From germline, CDR1 is LGHNT and CDR2 FRNRAP. CDR3 DNA: TGTGCCAGCCCCGAAACCGGGACAGGGAGGGCTAATGGCTACACCTTC. Its translation: CASPETGTGRANGYTF.

The chain carries TRBV29-1 and TRBJ2-3, with D tentatively TRBD2 (5 bases). V gave up 1 base and J gave up 0 bases, with 14 bases separating them. The CDR3 sequence is 16 residues long. CDR1 and CDR2 (germline): SQVTM, ANQGSEA. In nucleotides, the CDR3 is TGCAGCGTTGAAGGGGTAAGCGGAAAGAGCACAGATACGCAGTATTTT. Its translation is CSVEGVSGKSTDTQYF.

This clone was picked up one time. The V and J genes are TRBV2 and TRBJ2-2; TRBD2 aligns across 8 bases. J was trimmed by 4 bases and V by 11 bases; bases with no gene match: 6. Per germline, CDR1 SNHLY and CDR2 FYNNEI. CDR3 length: 13 residues. CDR3 nucleotides: TGTGCCTCGCGGGGGGTAGGCACCGGGGAGCTGTTTTTT. Amino acid sequence: CASRGVGTGELFF.